The 19 T cell receptor beta chains in this list originate from one sample, sequenced in a study of blood T cell repertoires in COVID-19. Profiling relied on immunoSEQ multiplex PCR, and the TCRdb table lists in-frame clones only, not all of them. The sample carries more than 100,000 clones, about 86% recorded once. Sequenced input: peripheral blood. The receptor set was obtained from a human donor in a cohort sampled during active COVID-19.

The J gene is TRBJ2-3, the V gene TRBV5-1; D may be TRBD1 (7 bases). This CDR3 comprises 15 residues. Looked up from germline, CDR1 is SGHRS and CDR2 is YFSETQ. V was trimmed by 4 bases and J by 3 bases, leaving 15 bases between them. This CDR3 reads CASSTIQGRTDTQYF. The CDR3 region has the DNA TGCGCCAGCAGCACCATACAGGGGAGGACAGATACGCAGTATTTT. Supplemented by reference TRBV5-1 and TRBJ2-3, the full variable domain reads KAGVTQTPRYLIKTRGQQVTLSCSPISGHRSVSWYQQTPGQGLQFLFEYFSETQRNKGNFPGRFSGRQFSNSRSEMNVSTLELGDSALYLCASSTIQGRTDTQYFGPGTRLTVL.

J is TRBJ2-4 and V is TRBV4-1; D is possibly TRBD2 (6 bases). The germline V and J ends were trimmed by 2 bases and 0 bases, with 17 bases remaining between them. This CDR3 contains 18 residues. Germline lookup yields CDR1 MGHRA and CDR2 YSYEKL. The CDR3 protein is CASSQWGGGELAKNIQYF. Here the CDR3 DNA reads TGCGCCAGCAGCCAATGGGGCGGAGGGGAGCTAGCCAAAAACATTCAGTACTTC.

This clone was counted a single time. One junction end does not reproduce the germline sequence, and a read error may be involved. The chain links TRBV28 to TRBJ1-1; a weak D match, TRBD1 (6 bases). The length of the CDR3 is 12 residues. Germline V lookup: CDR1 MDHEN, CDR2 SYDVKM. The CDR3 coding sequence is TGTGCCAGCGGTTTGGGGGCAACTGAAGCTTTCTTT. Translating gives CASGLGATEAFF.

The chain employs TRBV7-9 and TRBJ1-5; the D is unclear. The CDR3 runs 14 residues. V was shortened by 3 bases and J by 1 base, with 7 bases between the two germline ends. Per the germline V gene, CDR1 is SEHNR and CDR2 is FQNEAQ (reference sequence). CDR3 residues: CASSFSVSNQPQHF. The CDR3 nucleotides are TGTGCCAGCAGCTTCTCAGTGAGCAATCAGCCCCAGCATTTT.

The V and J genes are TRBV11-2 and TRBJ2-3; no firm D call. The V gene lost 7 bases and the J gene lost 5 bases, with 13 bases spanning the gap. CDR1 is SGHAT, CDR2 FQNNGV, per germline. The length of the CDR3 is 13 residues. For the CDR3, the DNA is TGTGCCAGCACCCTCAAAAGGAGAGATACGCAGTATTTT. It specifies CASTLKRRDTQYF.

V and J are TRBV6-5 and TRBJ1-2; 8 nucleotides align to TRBD1. The V gene end was trimmed by 5 bases and the J gene end by 6 bases; junction bases not matched to a gene: 8. Germline loops: CDR1 MNHEY, CDR2 SVGAGI. The CDR3 extends over 14 amino acids. Written as DNA, the CDR3 is TGTGCCAGCAGTCCTAGGACAGGGTGGAATGGCTACACCTTC. Encoded protein: CASSPRTGWNGYTF.

This chain links TRBV5-1 with TRBJ2-3; TRBD1 aligns across 7 bases. CDR1 SGHRS and CDR2 YFSETQ come from the germline V gene. Losses at the gene ends were 9 bases for V and 2 bases for J; bases not matched to a gene: 12. The CDR3 extends over 15 amino acids. CDR3 coding DNA: TGCGCCACCGAACCGGGACAGACCTCCACAGATACGCAGTATTTT. Protein product: CATEPGQTSTDTQYF.

V usage is TRBV7-8 and J usage is TRBJ2-5; TRBD2 agrees at 7 bases. CDR1 and CDR2 from the germline V gene are SGHVS and FQNEAQ. Germline trimming cut 3 bases from V and 1 base from J; bases unmatched to any gene: 5. The CDR3 is made up of 15 amino acids. CDR3 protein: CASSLALAIQETQYF. Written as DNA, the CDR3 is TGTGCCAGCAGCTTGGCACTAGCGATCCAAGAGACCCAGTACTTC.

This clone has a single count. This chain uses TRBV5-6 with TRBJ1-2; TRBD1 matches at 8 bases. The CDR3 loop spans 14 amino acids. The germline V gene has CDR1 SGHDT and CDR2 YYEEEE. V lost 4 bases and J lost 4; bases outside the gene matches: 6. CDR3 protein: CASSAGQGRYGYTF. The CDR3, as DNA: TGTGCCAGCAGCGCCGGACAGGGCCGCTATGGCTACACCTTC.

The chain links TRBV20-1 to TRBJ2-3; unclear D gene. CDR3 size: 15 residues. Trimming left V 3 bases short and J 2 bases short, with 15 bases between. Germline CDR1 is DFQATT and CDR2 is SNEGSKA (reference sequence). Here the CDR3 DNA reads TGCAGTGCTAGTCGACTGGAAACGATCACAGATACGCAGTATTTT. This sequence encodes CSASRLETITDTQYF.

This chain connects TRBV6-5 to TRBJ1-1, with D possibly being TRBD1 (6 bases). CDR3 length: 14 amino acids. With 4 bases removed from V and 2 bases from J, the gap between germline ends came to 11 bases. Germline lookup yields CDR1 MNHEY and CDR2 SVGAGI. CDR3 residues: CASSSEQGNTEAFF. Here the CDR3 DNA reads TGTGCCAGCAGTTCCGAACAGGGAAACACTGAAGCTTTCTTT.

V and J are TRBV19 and TRBJ1-5; D perhaps matches TRBD1 (5 bases). Between the trimmed V and J ends, which lost 5 bases and 9 bases, there was a span of 23 bases. Germline assignment: CDR1 LNHDA and CDR2 SQIVND (reference sequence). CDR3 length equals 16 residues. CDR3 coding DNA: TGTGCCAGTAGTGTCCGGGACTTGGGACTCCAAGGGCCCCAGCATTTT. Translation gives CASSVRDLGLQGPQHF.

This clone was seen a single time. V and J are TRBV5-4 and TRBJ2-3; TRBD2 aligns across 10 bases. Trimming at V came to 2 bases and at J to 2 bases, leaving 5 bases not matched to a gene. Germline V gene sequence: CDR1 SGHNT, CDR2 YYREEE (reference sequence). The CDR3 loop spans 16 amino acids. CDR3 region: CASSLPSGGPTDTQYF. The CDR3 DNA follows: TGTGCCAGCAGCTTACCTAGCGGGGGCCCCACAGATACGCAGTATTTT.

The chain links TRBV6-2 or TRBV6-3 to TRBJ1-1; 9 nucleotides match TRBD1. CDR1 and CDR2 from the germline V gene are MNHEY and SVGEGT. This CDR3 spans 15 amino acids. J lost 4 bases, V lost 5 bases, and 8 bases had no gene match. The CDR3 spells CASSASGTGSTEAFF. The CDR3 bases are TGTGCCAGCAGTGCCTCCGGGACAGGGAGCACTGAAGCTTTCTTT.

The chain links TRBV6-4 to TRBJ2-1; possible D gene TRBD2, 5 bases. With 9 bases removed from V and 0 bases from J, the gap between germline ends came to 15 bases. The CDR3 is 15 residues long. Germline V CDR1 and CDR2: MRHNA, SNTAGT. The CDR3 bases are TGTGCCAGTGCCCGCGGGTACAGCTCCTACAATGAGCAGTTCTTC. As protein: CASARGYSSYNEQFF.

The rearrangement joins TRBV9 to TRBJ2-1; TRBD2 might be the D (7 bases). V was trimmed by 3 bases and J by 9 bases, leaving 19 bases between them. CDR3 length equals 15 residues. The germline CDR1 and CDR2 sequences are SGDLS and YYNGEE. CDR3 DNA: TGTGCCAGCAGCGACCCCCATCGGGGGGCTGGTGAGCAGTTCTTC. This encodes CASSDPHRGAGEQFF.

CDR3 region: CASSFRRGSNEQFF. Here the CDR3 DNA reads TGTGCCAGCAGCTTTCGACGGGGTTCCAATGAGCAGTTCTTC. This sequence joins TRBV7-9 and TRBJ2-1; D possibly corresponds to TRBD2 (5 bases). The germline V gene encodes CDR1 SEHNR and CDR2 FQNEAQ (reference sequence). The CDR3 has 14 residues. Trimming took 3 bases from V and 6 from J, leaving 12 bases between them.

The chain combines TRBV4-1 with TRBJ1-1, with 8 bases lining up with TRBD1. This CDR3 region has 18 residues. The germline CDR1 and CDR2 sequences are MGHRA and YSYEKL. The trim removed 0 bases at V and 1 base at J, leaving 10 bases unmatched. CDR3 region: CASSQDWGLTGENTEAFF. CDR3 sequence (DNA): TGCGCCAGCAGCCAAGATTGGGGACTGACAGGGGAGAACACTGAAGCTTTCTTT.

CDR3: CASSRRSQPQHF. The CDR3 bases are TGTGCCAGCAGCCGAAGAAGCCAGCCCCAGCATTTT. The chain links TRBV11-3 to TRBJ1-5, with D unclear. V was cut by 5 bases and J by 7 bases, with 9 bases left in between. In germline, CDR1 is SGHNT, CDR2 YENEEA. This CDR3 is 12 amino acids long.